Included here is one T cell receptor beta chain sequence, with context. The sample originates from a study of technical replicates of blood from a few donors. Sequencing used immunoSEQ multiplex PCR; TCRdb keeps in-frame clones, though not all of them. The sample shows roughly 76,000 clones, 75% to 95% of them seen only once. The receptor's source is a human donor in good health. Some clones in this sample may be carry-over from other donors' samples. Sequenced input: T cells isolated from PBMCs.

This CDR3 reads CASIGQGIGEKLFF. CDR3 DNA: TGTGCCAGCATAGGACAGGGGATAGGAGAAAAACTGTTTTTT. The chain has TRBV2 and TRBJ1-4; 9 bases agree with TRBD1. Trimming cost V 7 bases and J 8 bases; bases outside gene matches: 8. The CDR3 is 14 amino acids. From germline, CDR1 is SNHLY and CDR2 FYNNEI.